Following are 20 T cell receptor beta chains from one sample sequenced in a study of cytomegalovirus exposure and HLA in healthy donors. The PCR employed 60 Vbeta primers together with 13 Jbeta primers. Sequencing was performed with immunoSEQ multiplex PCR; in TCRdb, only in-frame clones are kept and a portion is missing. The data show approximately 130,000 clones, approximately 80% seen once. Sequenced input: PBMCs. The receptors were sampled from a woman aged 40 to 50 in good health and CMV-seronegative.

The genes are TRBV4-3 and TRBJ1-4, with a tentative D call TRBD1 (5 bases). There are 15 residues in the CDR3. Germline CDR1 reads LGHNA; CDR2 reads YSLEER. V was pared by 2 bases and J by 5 bases, with 12 bases between. CDR3 amino acids: CASSQRDRINEKLFF. The CDR3, as DNA: TGCGCCAGCAGCCAACGTGACAGAATAAATGAAAAACTGTTTTTT.

This clone was seen only a few times. V gene TRBV27 combines with J gene TRBJ2-2; a possible D gene is TRBD1 (8 bases). Germline V lookup: CDR1 MNHEY, CDR2 SMNVEV (reference sequence). CDR3 size: 17 residues. Trimming cost V 7 bases and J 3 bases, with 21 bases left between them. The DNA for the CDR3 is TGTGCCAGCACCTCTCTCTGGACAGGGAGGGACACCGGGGAGCTGTTTTTT. The encoded protein is CASTSLWTGRDTGELFF.

This rearrangement joins TRBV10-3 to TRBJ1-1, with TRBD1 identical over 7 bases. J was trimmed by 10 bases and V by 7 bases; bases with no gene match: 6. Germline values: CDR1 ENHRY, CDR2 SYGVKD. The CDR3 has 11 amino acids. CDR3 amino acids: CAIKTGDGAFF. Here the CDR3 DNA reads TGTGCCATCAAAACAGGGGATGGAGCTTTCTTT.

The chain couples TRBV15 to TRBJ2-1; TRBD1 agrees at 7 bases. The CDR3 is made up of 15 amino acids. Trimming took 0 bases from V and 7 from J; bases not matched to a gene: 6. Germline CDR1 is LNHNV and CDR2 is YYDKDF (reference sequence). CDR3 nucleotide sequence: TGTGCCACCAGCAGAGAAGGTTCCAGGGGGAATGAGCAGTTCTTC. It is translated as CATSREGSRGNEQFF.

V and J are TRBV7-9 and TRBJ1-1, with a tentative D call TRBD1 (6 bases). The germline V gene encodes CDR1 SEHNR and CDR2 FQNEAQ (reference sequence). Trimming pared 7 bases from V and 1 base from J, leaving 22 bases between. The CDR3 runs to 17 residues. CDR3 in amino acids: CASNENREGWRNTEAFF. In DNA form, the CDR3 reads TGTGCCAGCAACGAAAACAGGGAAGGATGGCGGAACACTGAAGCTTTCTTT.

This chain joins TRBV2 and TRBJ1-1; the D gene is possibly TRBD1 (5 bases). The CDR3 spans 12 residues. Trimming stripped 6 bases from V and 3 bases from J, with 8 bases between. Germline V gene data show CDR1 as SNHLY and CDR2 as FYNNEI. CDR3 sequence (DNA): TGTGCCAGCAGGGTCAGGGACACTGAAGCTTTCTTT. Its translation: CASRVRDTEAFF.

The V call is TRBV15, the J call TRBJ2-5, with no clear D. The CDR3 has 12 amino acids. The V gene lost 1 base and the J gene lost 2 bases, with 2 bases spanning the gap. In germline, CDR1 is LNHNV, CDR2 YYDKDF (reference sequence). As DNA, the CDR3 is TGTGCCACCAGCAGAGCGCAAGAGACCCAGTACTTC. Residues: CATSRAQETQYF. Variable domain in full (rest from reference TRBV15 and TRBJ2-5): DAMVIQNPRYQVTQFGKPVTLSCSQTLNHNVMYWYQQKSSQAPKLLFHYYDKDFNNEADTPDNFQSRRPNTSFCFLDIRSPGLGDTAMYLCATSRAQETQYFGPGTRLLVL.

A few counts support this clone. The V and J genes are TRBV20-1 and TRBJ2-3; tentative D call: TRBD2 (5 bases). The CDR3 runs to 11 residues. Trimming shortened V by 6 bases and J by 5 bases, and 9 bases separated the two germline ends. The germline gives CDR1 DFQATT, CDR2 SNEGSKA (reference sequence). The CDR3 reads CSARTQDTQYF. The CDR3 DNA is TGCAGTGCCCGGACTCAAGATACGCAGTATTTT.

The V call is TRBV7-9, the J call TRBJ1-1; D ambiguous. CDR3 size: 11 residues. In germline, CDR1 is SEHNR, CDR2 FQNEAQ (reference sequence). V gave up 8 bases and J gave up 4 bases, with 8 bases separating them. This CDR3 is CASCEGTEAFF. In DNA form, the CDR3 reads TGTGCCAGCTGCGAGGGCACTGAAGCTTTCTTT.

For the CDR3, the DNA is TGTGCCAGCAGTTACTCGTGGCAGGGTAACCAGCCCCAGCATTTT. Its protein product is CASSYSWQGNQPQHF. The chain combines TRBV6-5 with TRBJ1-5, with D possibly matching TRBD1 (5 bases). V was pared by 0 bases and J by 7 bases, with 13 bases between. This CDR3 has 15 residues. Germline CDR1 MNHEY, CDR2 SVGAGI.

The chain is built from TRBV6-1 and TRBJ1-2, with 9 nucleotides matching TRBD1. Germline CDR1 reads MNHNS; CDR2 reads SASEGT. Trimming cost V 10 bases and J 5 bases; bases outside gene matches: 8. CDR3 size: 13 residues. The CDR3 protein is CATHLGTGYGYTF. The CDR3 DNA is TGTGCCACCCATCTGGGGACAGGGTATGGCTACACCTTC.

V usage is TRBV18 and J usage is TRBJ2-1; tentative D call: TRBD2 (5 bases). The CDR3 length is 14 residues. V was trimmed by 6 bases and J by 10 bases, leaving 19 bases between them. Germline V CDR1 and CDR2: KGHSH, LQKENI. The CDR3 nucleotides read TGTGCCAGCTCTTCGTCGGGTACGTCGGGGGAGCAGTTCTTC. Its translation: CASSSSGTSGEQFF.

The chain carries TRBV30 and TRBJ2-3, with TRBD2 as a possible D gene (5 bases). Looked up from germline, CDR1 is GTSNPN and CDR2 is SVGIG (reference sequence). CDR3 length: 16 residues. V lost 3 bases, J lost 0 bases, and 16 bases lay in between. CDR3 protein: CAWSRAGTLSTDTQYF. The DNA of the CDR3 is TGTGCCTGGAGCCGGGCGGGTACACTTAGCACAGATACGCAGTATTTT.

V gene TRBV18 combines with J gene TRBJ1-4, with D possibly matching TRBD1 (5 bases). CDR3 length equals 14 residues. The V and J ends lost 2 bases and 5 bases respectively, with 9 bases between them. Germline values: CDR1 KGHSH, CDR2 LQKENI. The CDR3 is CASSPEQGNEKLFF. Here the CDR3 DNA reads TGTGCCAGCTCACCAGAGCAGGGCAATGAAAAACTGTTTTTT.

The V gene is TRBV5-8, the J gene TRBJ2-3; the match to TRBD1 covers 7 bases. From germline, CDR1 is SGHTS and CDR2 YDEGEE. The CDR3 runs 15 residues. The V segment lost 1 base and the J segment 0 bases; nucleotides outside the gene matches: 2. The CDR3 region is CASSLKGASTDTQYF. The CDR3 nucleotides are TGTGCCAGCAGCTTGAAGGGGGCTAGCACAGATACGCAGTATTTT.

This chain joins TRBV5-1 and TRBJ2-5; D might be TRBD1 (5 bases). Germline V gene sequence: CDR1 SGHRS, CDR2 YFSETQ. Trimming removed 0 bases at V and 0 bases at J, with 12 bases between. The CDR3 covers 16 residues. The CDR3 coding sequence is TGCGCCAGCAGCTTGGGGACAAGTGTAAACCAAGAGACCCAGTACTTC. Its translation: CASSLGTSVNQETQYF.

With regard to this clone: Other nucleotide sequences in the sample specify the same CDR3. CDR3 in amino acids: CSVSSGGSTDTQYF. CDR3 DNA sequence: TGCAGCGTTTCTAGCGGGGGTAGCACAGATACGCAGTATTTT. V and J are TRBV29-1 and TRBJ2-3; 10 nucleotides agree with TRBD2. Germline CDR1 reads SQVTM; CDR2 reads ANQGSEA. This CDR3 contains 14 residues. The V segment lost 5 bases and the J segment 0 bases; nucleotides outside the gene matches: 2.

The chain couples TRBV18 to TRBJ2-2, with no clear D. CDR1 KGHSH and CDR2 LQKENI come from the germline V gene. CDR3 length: 11 amino acids. The DNA for the CDR3 is TGTGCGAATGCGGACACCGGGGAGCTGTTTTTT. It codes for CANADTGELFF.

The V and J genes are TRBV10-1 and TRBJ1-3; the D gene is possibly TRBD1 (6 bases). The CDR3 totals 17 residues. V lost 4 bases and J 7 bases, leaving 23 bases between the germline ends. Germline loops: CDR1 WNHNN, CDR2 SYGVQD (reference sequence). CDR3 sequence: CASSARQGTTGDNTIYF. The CDR3 DNA reads TGCGCCAGCAGTGCCCGTCAGGGTACGACAGGAGACAACACCATATATTTT.

This clone showed up just once. V gene TRBV29-1 combines with J gene TRBJ1-3; the match to TRBD1 covers 8 bases. Trimming removed 7 bases from V and 4 bases from J; junction bases left unmatched: 3. The CDR3 covers 12 residues. CDR1 is SQVTM and CDR2 is ANQGSEA in the germline V gene. CDR3 residues: CSARTGGNTIYF. In nucleotides, the CDR3 is TGCAGCGCCCGGACAGGGGGAAACACCATATATTTT. The entire variable domain, with the rest obtained from reference TRBV29-1 and TRBJ1-3, is as follows: SAVISQKPSRDICQRGTSLTIQCQVDSQVTMMFWYRQQPGQSLTLIATANQGSEATYESGFVIDKFPISRPNLTFSTLTVSNMSPEDSSIYLCSARTGGNTIYFGEGSWLTVV.